The 32 T cell receptor beta chains below were found in one sample sequenced in a study of Graves' ophthalmopathy and Graves' hyperthyroidism. CDR3 regions of TCR beta were amplified from RNA transcripts. RT-PCR was first run with HTBI primers, then multiplex PCR in a second round. TCRdb passed the multiplex PCR reads through MiXCR, listing each CDR3 protein once. Here the sample spans around 520,000 distinct CDR3 sequences, about 40% being singletons. Material for sequencing was peripheral blood or thyroid tissue (not recorded which). The receptors come from an adult man with Graves' hyperthyroidism.

This clonotype was counted at least ten times. The chain couples TRBV11-2 to TRBJ2-7, with D possibly being TRBD1 or TRBD2 (5 bases each). V shed 3 bases and J shed 0 bases, with 15 bases lying between them. Germline V gene sequence: CDR1 SGHAT, CDR2 FQNNGV. There are 16 residues in the CDR3. CDR3 region: CASSLGTGTGSYEQYF. CDR3 in DNA: TGTGCCAGCAGCTTGGGAACCGGGACGGGCTCCTACGAGCAGTACTTC.

The V call is TRBV7-8, the J call TRBJ2-1; D unclear. Germline CDR1 is SGHVS and CDR2 is FQNEAQ. The CDR3 spans 12 residues. The CDR3 DNA sequence: TGTGCGAGCGTGAGCTCCTACAATGAGCAGTTCTTC. Its translation: CASVSSYNEQFF.

Concerning this clonotype: A read error is possible here, since a much larger clone lies one base away. The V gene is TRBV5-6, the J gene TRBJ2-7; TRBD1 or TRBD2 may be the D gene (5 bases each). This CDR3 has 13 amino acids. The germline V gene has CDR1 SGHDT and CDR2 YYEEEE. The CDR3 spells CASSRLRDHEQCF. CDR3 in DNA: TGTGCCAGCAGCAGGCTGAGGGACCACGAGCAGTGCTTC. The full variable domain, completed using reference TRBV5-6 and TRBJ2-7, is DAGVTQSPTHLIKTRGQQVTLRCSPKSGHDTVSWYQQALGQGPQFIFQYYEEEERQRGNFPDRFSGHQFPNYSSELNVNALLLGDSALYLCASSRLRDHEQCFGPGTRLTVT.

A note on this clonotype: A read error is possible here, since a much larger clone lies one base away. The chain uses TRBV6-2 or TRBV6-3 and TRBJ1-1; no clear D gene. The CDR3 length is 13 residues. Trimming took 1 base from V and 6 from J, leaving 9 bases between them. Germline CDR1 and CDR2: MNHEY and SVGEGT. CDR3 DNA: TGTGCCAGCAGTTACTTGTCGTGGGCTGAAGCTTTCTTT. Translating it yields CASSYLSWAEAFF.

Turning to this clonotype: A junction boundary mismatches the germline segment, possibly from a read error. This chain links TRBV20-1 with TRBJ1-5; D perhaps matches TRBD1 (5 bases). The CDR3 length is 12 residues. Germline values: CDR1 DFQATT, CDR2 SNEGSKA (reference sequence). The CDR3: CSAMRGNQPPHF. CDR3 bases: TGCAGTGCCATGAGGGGCAATCAGCCCCCGCATTTT.

Many counts were recorded for this clonotype. The chain recombines TRBV12-3 or TRBV12-4 with TRBJ1-1; D remains ambiguous. The CDR3 spans 15 residues. V lost 2 bases and J lost 4, with 14 bases in between. The CDR3 nucleotides read TGTGCCAGCAGTTTATTTGCGGGGTCCGCCACTGAAGCTTTCTTT. Protein product: CASSLFAGSATEAFF.

This clonotype appeared many times. This chain connects TRBV29-1 to TRBJ1-1; tentative D call: TRBD1 (6 bases). CDR3 length: 17 residues. Trimming removed 0 bases at V and 1 base at J, with 18 bases between. Looked up from germline, CDR1 is SQVTM and CDR2 is ANQGSEA. CDR3 amino acids: CSVEDRVGHLGNTEAFF. Here the CDR3 DNA reads TGCAGCGTTGAAGATCGGGTGGGACATTTGGGGAACACTGAAGCTTTCTTT. Together with reference TRBV29-1 and TRBJ1-1, the CDR3 gives the full variable domain: SAVISQKPSRDICQRGTSLTIQCQVDSQVTMMFWYRQQPGQSLTLIATANQGSEATYESGFVIDKFPISRPNLTFSTLTVSNMSPEDSSIYLCSVEDRVGHLGNTEAFFGQGTRLTVV.

This clonotype was picked up many times. The chain employs TRBV20-1 and TRBJ2-3; a weak D match, TRBD1 (6 bases). V lost 3 bases and J 0 bases, leaving 16 bases between the germline ends. This CDR3 is 16 amino acids long. The germline CDR1 and CDR2 sequences are DFQATT and SNEGSKA (reference sequence). The CDR3 protein is CSARPRTAQSTDTQYF. As DNA, the CDR3 is TGCAGTGCTAGGCCTCGGACAGCGCAAAGCACAGATACGCAGTATTTT.

The V and J genes are TRBV6-1 and TRBJ1-5; D ambiguous. The CDR3 spans 11 residues. Between the trimmed V and J ends, which lost 1 base and 8 bases, there was a span of 3 bases. Germline lookup yields CDR1 MNHNS and CDR2 SASEGT. The CDR3: CASSEGEPQHF. DNA for the CDR3: TGTGCCAGCAGTGAAGGGGAGCCCCAGCATTTT.

The rearrangement uses TRBV24-1 and TRBJ1-1; 8 nucleotides match TRBD1. The CDR3 runs to 15 residues. The germline CDR1 and CDR2 sequences are KGHDR and SFDVKD. The J segment lost 2 bases and the V segment lost 3 bases, leaving 4 bases of the junction unmatched. In DNA form, the CDR3 reads TGTGCCACCAGTGATGGACAGGGAGGCAACACTGAAGCTTTCTTT. Protein product: CATSDGQGGNTEAFF.

This clonotype was counted ten times or more. The chain carries TRBV29-1 and TRBJ1-1; unclear D gene. Trimming removed 2 bases from V and 10 bases from J, with 11 bases in between. Germline V gene lookup returns CDR1 SQVTM and CDR2 ANQGSEA. The CDR3 sequence is 11 residues long. CDR3 nucleotides: TGCAGCGTTGAAATGATTCGCGGAGCTTTCTTT. It is translated as CSVEMIRGAFF.

This clonotype was seen repeatedly, ten times or more. This chain connects TRBV7-9 to TRBJ2-5; TRBD1 aligns across 7 bases. The CDR3 has 14 residues. Trimming at V came to 5 bases and at J to 1 base, leaving 4 bases not matched to a gene. CDR1 is SEHNR, CDR2 FQNEAQ, per germline (reference sequence). In DNA, the CDR3 is TGTGCCAGCAGCCGTGGACAGGCCCAAGAGACCCAGTACTTC. This encodes CASSRGQAQETQYF.

This clonotype was recorded at least ten times. V gene TRBV7-8 combines with J gene TRBJ1-2, with D perhaps TRBD1 (6 bases). The germline gives CDR1 SGHVS, CDR2 FQNEAQ. This CDR3 contains 18 residues. The ends were cut back, 1 base at V and 2 bases at J, with 20 bases in the middle. In nucleotides, the CDR3 is TGTGCCAGCAGCTTAGGGGGACAACTCACCTTGGTGAACTATGGCTACACCTTC. It specifies CASSLGGQLTLVNYGYTF.

The chain has TRBV7-8 and TRBJ1-5; maybe TRBD1 (6 bases). The V gene's germline CDR1 is SGHVS and CDR2 FQNEAQ. The CDR3 has 17 amino acids. Deletions cut 4 bases from V and 11 bases from J, with 27 bases between. For the CDR3, the DNA is TGTGCCAGCAGCTCCCACCCAGGGGCGGGAGCGTCTGAGACCCAGCATTTT. Protein: CASSSHPGAGASETQHF.

V usage is TRBV29-1 and J usage is TRBJ2-5; D possibly uses TRBD1 or TRBD2 (7 bases each). The CDR3 is 14 residues long. Trimming removed 3 bases from V and 5 bases from J, with 16 bases in between. CDR1 and CDR2 from the germline V gene are SQVTM and ANQGSEA. The CDR3 loop is CSVDRGGSRETQYF. The CDR3 nucleotides read TGCAGCGTTGACAGGGGGGGTAGTAGGGAGACCCAGTACTTC.

This clonotype was observed at least ten times. The genes are TRBV12-3 or TRBV12-4 and TRBJ1-1; D is uncertain. V dropped 5 bases and J dropped 1 base, with 11 bases sitting between them. The CDR3 spans 14 residues. The CDR3 loop reads CASSTTRGNTEAFF. CDR3 bases: TGTGCCAGCAGTACCACCCGGGGGAACACTGAAGCTTTCTTT.

The genes are TRBV7-3 and TRBJ2-7, with 9 bases aligning to TRBD2. Germline CDR1 reads SGHTA; CDR2 reads FQGTGA. The CDR3 spans 15 residues. V gave up 2 bases and J gave up 7 bases; unmatched junction bases: 9. The CDR3 DNA sequence: TGTGCCAGCAGCTTACCGGCGGGGGGGTACAATGAGCAGTACTTC. The encoded protein is CASSLPAGGYNEQYF.

This clonotype appeared many times. The CDR3 protein is CASKRDRGTYEQYF. In DNA form, the CDR3 reads TGTGCCAGCAAAAGGGACAGGGGGACCTACGAGCAGTACTTC. The chain combines TRBV27 with TRBJ2-7; 11 nucleotides line up with TRBD1. Unmatched junction bases numbered 4, after V lost 7 bases and J lost 2 bases. This CDR3 is built from 14 residues. Germline CDR1 is MNHEY and CDR2 is SMNVEV (reference sequence).

This clonotype was picked up a small number of times. The V and J genes are TRBV20-1 and TRBJ1-6, with TRBD1 identical over 7 bases. The germline V gene has CDR1 DFQATT and CDR2 SNEGSKA (reference sequence). CDR3 length: 14 amino acids. With V trimmed by 6 bases and J by 9 bases, 11 bases remained unmatched. DNA of the CDR3: TGCAGTGCAAATGGCAGGGGGTACGGTTCACCCCTCCACTTT. It encodes CSANGRGYGSPLHF.

There are a few counts of this clonotype. The chain has TRBV7-8 and TRBJ2-2; the D gene could be TRBD1 or TRBD2 (6 bases each). CDR1 is SGHVS and CDR2 is FQNEAQ in the germline V gene. CDR3 size: 15 residues. Deletions cut 0 bases from V and 7 bases from J, with 12 bases between. The CDR3 bases are TGTGCCAGCAGCTTAGCGGGGGGCGCCGGCGGGGAGCTGTTTTTT. The encoded protein is CASSLAGGAGGELFF.

The chain carries TRBV7-9 and TRBJ1-1; possibly TRBD1 for D (5 bases). This CDR3 spans 14 amino acids. The V end lost 6 bases, the J end lost 4 bases, and 15 bases lay between the germline ends. Germline CDR1 SEHNR, CDR2 FQNEAQ (reference sequence). Here the CDR3 reads CASSYPIGATEAFF. CDR3 bases: TGTGCCAGCAGTTACCCGATTGGGGCCACTGAAGCTTTCTTT.

The chain carries TRBV9 and TRBJ2-7; D possibly corresponds to TRBD2 (7 bases). The CDR3 length is 14 residues. V was shortened by 1 base and J by 6 bases, with 14 bases between the two germline ends. Germline V lookup: CDR1 SGDLS, CDR2 YYNGEE. CDR3 amino acids: CASSVLAGAGEQYF. CDR3 DNA: TGTGCCAGCAGCGTACTGGCGGGGGCGGGCGAGCAGTACTTC.

The J gene is TRBJ1-5, the V gene TRBV6-1, with TRBD1 matching over 11 bases. The J segment lost 5 bases and the V segment lost 1 base, leaving 4 bases of the junction unmatched. The CDR3 runs to 16 residues. Germline loops: CDR1 MNHNS, CDR2 SASEGT. CDR3 protein: CASSEEGQGVDQPQHF. Written as DNA, the CDR3 is TGTGCCAGCAGTGAAGAGGGACAGGGGGTAGATCAGCCCCAGCATTTT.

This clonotype was picked up many times. The chain is built from TRBV29-1 and TRBJ2-7; possible D gene TRBD2, 6 bases. Germline V gives CDR1 SQVTM, CDR2 ANQGSEA. Trimming removed 6 bases at V and 4 bases at J, with 13 bases between. This CDR3 has 12 amino acids. In DNA form, the CDR3 reads TGCAGCGTCGGGACGGGGGTATACGAGCAGTACTTC. As protein: CSVGTGVYEQYF.

In its sample, this clonotype was seen many times. The V and J genes are TRBV20-1 and TRBJ2-5; 7 bases map to TRBD2. The CDR3 extends over 16 amino acids. From germline, CDR1 is DFQATT and CDR2 SNEGSKA (reference sequence). V was pared by 0 bases and J by 2 bases, with 9 bases of the junction left unmatched. CDR3: CSARDGQLAVQETQYF. The CDR3 DNA follows: TGCAGTGCTAGAGATGGGCAGCTAGCGGTACAAGAGACCCAGTACTTC.

This clonotype appeared many times. V usage is TRBV20-1 and J usage is TRBJ2-2; D tentatively reads TRBD1 or TRBD2 (5 bases each). From germline, CDR1 is DFQATT and CDR2 SNEGSKA (reference sequence). This CDR3 region has 14 residues. Trimming cost V 2 bases and J 4 bases, with 11 bases left between them. CDR3 sequence: CSARRAGTTGELFF. The CDR3 DNA sequence: TGCAGTGCTAGACGCGCAGGGACCACCGGGGAGCTGTTTTTT.

This clonotype was picked up many times. The DNA of the CDR3 is TGTGCCAGCAGCACGGAGCGGGGGCGCACTGAAGCTTTCTTT. Translating it yields CASSTERGRTEAFF. The chain recombines TRBV5-8 with TRBJ1-1; maybe TRBD1 (6 bases). CDR1 is SGHTS and CDR2 is YDEGEE in the germline V gene. The CDR3 runs to 14 residues. V shed 4 bases and J shed 4 bases, with 14 bases lying between them.

The chain is built from TRBV20-1 and TRBJ2-2; 10 bases match TRBD2. Germline V gene lookup returns CDR1 DFQATT and CDR2 SNEGSKA (reference sequence). V was clipped by 2 bases and J by 11 bases; unmatched bases: 8. The CDR3 runs 14 residues. CDR3 region: CSARRAAGGSELFF. CDR3 DNA: TGCAGTGCTAGACGCGCAGCGGGGGGGAGTGAGCTGTTTTTT.

The rearrangement uses TRBV2 and TRBJ2-7; 8 positions agree with TRBD1. V shed 8 bases, J shed 0 bases, and the junction held 12 bases outside the gene matches. Germline CDR1 SNHLY, CDR2 FYNNEI. CDR3 length: 16 residues. CDR3 nucleotide sequence: TGTGCCAGCGGGAGACACAGGGACAGGAGCTCCTACGAGCAGTACTTC. Translating gives CASGRHRDRSSYEQYF.

This clonotype was seen repeatedly, ten times or more. The chain is built from TRBV12-3 or TRBV12-4 and TRBJ2-5; a possible D gene is TRBD1 (5 bases). The CDR3 runs 13 residues. V was cut by 3 bases and J by 2 bases, with 7 bases left in between. CDR3 bases: TGTGCCAGCAGTTTTGCAGGGCAAGAGACCCAGTACTTC. Protein: CASSFAGQETQYF.

This clonotype was seen a single time. The rearrangement links TRBV29-1 to TRBJ2-5, with TRBD1 matching over 9 bases. Trimming cost V 4 bases and J 7 bases; bases outside gene matches: 10. Per germline, CDR1 SQVTM and CDR2 ANQGSEA. The CDR3 has 14 amino acids. For the CDR3, the DNA is TGCAGCGTTGCAAGGACAGGGGCATCCGCGACCCAGTACTTC. This codes for CSVARTGASATQYF.

This clonotype was seen many times. The chain employs TRBV12-3 or TRBV12-4 and TRBJ2-2; 11 nucleotides align to TRBD2. The CDR3 is 18 amino acids. With 5 bases clipped from V and 9 bases from J, the junction kept 17 bases outside the gene matches. CDR3 sequence (DNA): TGTGCCAGCAGTCCCCCCGGGACAGGGACTAGCGGCCACCGGGAGCTGTTTTTT. This encodes CASSPPGTGTSGHRELFF.